The 21 T cell receptor beta chains below were found in one sample sequenced in a study of glioma-infiltrating T cells. Amplification of TCR alpha and beta CDR3 regions from RNA used iRepertoire nested multiplex PCR. TCRdb independently ran MiXCR on the multiplex PCR reads; one entry per CDR3 protein. In the table there are approximately 100,000 distinct CDR3 sequences, under 30% of which are singletons. Material for sequencing was glioma tissue, nonneoplastic brain tissue, or PBMCs (not recorded which). All receptors derive from a human donor with low-grade glioma or glioblastoma, undergoing nonglioma brain surgery, or in good health (not recorded which).

This clonotype was observed at least ten times. The V and J genes are TRBV29-1 and TRBJ1-2; D is perhaps TRBD1 (5 bases). Germline lookup yields CDR1 SQVTM and CDR2 ANQGSEA. V was trimmed by 4 bases and J by 4 bases, leaving 10 bases between them. The CDR3 has 12 residues. The DNA for the CDR3 is TGCAGCGTTGGGAGCGGGGCCTATGGCTACACCTTC. Amino acids: CSVGSGAYGYTF. Together with reference TRBV29-1 and TRBJ1-2, the CDR3 gives the full variable domain: SAVISQKPSRDICQRGTSLTIQCQVDSQVTMMFWYRQQPGQSLTLIATANQGSEATYESGFVIDKFPISRPNLTFSTLTVSNMSPEDSSIYLCSVGSGAYGYTFGSGTRLTVV.

This clonotype was seen at least ten times. V is TRBV18 and J is TRBJ1-1; D not resolved. CDR1 and CDR2 (germline): KGHSH, LQKENI. The germline V and J ends were trimmed by 3 bases and 3 bases, with 11 bases remaining between them. The CDR3 consists of 14 residues. In DNA form, the CDR3 reads TGTGCCAGCTCACCCTCCATCGATGACACTGAAGCTTTCTTT. Residues: CASSPSIDDTEAFF.

The chain uses TRBV27 and TRBJ1-1, with a tentative D call TRBD1 (6 bases). CDR1 and CDR2 (germline): MNHEY, SMNVEV (reference sequence). V lost 2 bases, J lost 4 bases, and 20 bases lay in between. The CDR3 consists of 17 residues. CDR3 nucleotides: TGTGCCAGCAGTTTAGGGGGCGGAGATACCATGAGCACTGAAGCTTTCTTT. Its protein product is CASSLGGGDTMSTEAFF.

This clonotype was seen at least ten times. V and J are TRBV2 and TRBJ2-6; maybe TRBD2 (5 bases). This CDR3 region has 17 residues. Trimming pared 2 bases from V and 2 bases from J, leaving 13 bases between. Germline CDR1 SNHLY, CDR2 FYNNEI. CDR3 residues: CASSERRRGTGANVLTF. The CDR3 DNA is TGTGCCAGCAGTGAAAGAAGACGGGGTACTGGGGCCAACGTCCTGACTTTC.

Comment on this clonotype: One end of the junction varies from germline; a read error may be responsible. The chain recombines TRBV7-9 with TRBJ2-2; D remains unclear. The CDR3 is 13 residues long. CDR1 is SEHNR and CDR2 is FQNEAQ in the germline V gene (reference sequence). CDR3 sequence (DNA): TGTGCTAGCAGCTTAGAAGGTCCGCGAGACCTGTTTTTT. Amino acid sequence: CASSLEGPRDLFF.

As for this clonotype: A much larger clone sits a single nucleotide away, making a read error possible. The chain has TRBV19 and TRBJ1-1; 7 bases agree with TRBD1. Germline-derived CDR1 and CDR2 are LNHDA and SQIVND (reference sequence). This CDR3 has 14 amino acids. The CDR3 region is CASRLGGPNTEALF. DNA for the CDR3: TGTGCCAGTAGACTAGGGGGCCCGAACACTGAAGCTCTCTTT.

The table lists this clonotype with a few counts. The CDR3 nucleotides are TGTGCCAGTAGTAAGACACAATGGGCGAACACTGAAGCTTTCTTT. It is translated as CASSKTQWANTEAFF. This chain uses TRBV19 with TRBJ1-1; no reliable D call. Germline-derived CDR1 and CDR2 are LNHDA and SQIVND (reference sequence). CDR3 length: 15 residues. V was shortened by 4 bases and J by 1 base, with 13 bases between the two germline ends. Supplemented by reference TRBV19 and TRBJ1-1, the full variable domain reads DGGITQSPKYLFRKEGQNVTLSCEQNLNHDAMYWYRQDPGQGLRLIYYSQIVNDFQKGDIAEGYSVSREKKESFPLTVTSAQKNPTAFYLCASSKTQWANTEAFFGQGTRLTVV.

This clonotype has ten or more counts. The chain is built from TRBV28 and TRBJ2-1; 9 bases fit TRBD2. V gave up 4 bases and J gave up 5 bases; unmatched junction bases: 6. Germline loops: CDR1 MDHEN, CDR2 SYDVKM. The CDR3 totals 15 residues. CDR3 DNA sequence: TGTGCCAGCAGTTCAACCGGGACTAGCAACAATGAGCAGTTCTTC. Its translation is CASSSTGTSNNEQFF.

The chain employs TRBV5-1 and TRBJ2-5; D is undetermined. CDR1 SGHRS and CDR2 YFSETQ come from the germline V gene. The CDR3 extends over 13 amino acids. Trimming shortened V by 7 bases and J by 1 base, and 11 bases separated the two germline ends. In nucleotides, the CDR3 is TGCGCCAGCCGAAAATGGTCCCAAGAGACCCAGTACTTC. It yields the protein CASRKWSQETQYF.

This clonotype was counted ten times or more. The chain has TRBV6-1 and TRBJ2-1; 10 positions match TRBD2. Trimming removed 6 bases from V and 7 bases from J; junction bases left unmatched: 6. The CDR3 spans 14 residues. CDR1 MNHNS and CDR2 SASEGT come from the germline V gene. The DNA of the CDR3 is TGTGCCAGCAGACCGCCGGGACTAGCGAATGAGCAGTTCTTC. Its translation: CASRPPGLANEQFF.

This clonotype was recorded at least ten times. The chain employs TRBV6-5 and TRBJ1-3; D gene unclear. V gave up 2 bases and J gave up 0 bases, with 5 bases separating them. The CDR3 is 14 residues long. The germline V gene encodes CDR1 MNHEY and CDR2 SVGAGI. In DNA form, the CDR3 reads TGTGCCAGCAGTTACGGCATCTCTGGAAACACCATATATTTT. Encoded protein: CASSYGISGNTIYF.

This clonotype was observed many times. The V and J genes are TRBV28 and TRBJ2-5; no definite D call. The CDR3 runs to 15 residues. The germline V and J ends were trimmed by 7 bases and 0 bases, with 15 bases remaining between them. The germline CDR1 and CDR2 sequences are MDHEN and SYDVKM. The CDR3 loop is CASKPGRAYQETQYF. The CDR3 DNA reads TGTGCCAGCAAACCCGGACGGGCGTACCAAGAGACCCAGTACTTC.

This clonotype has a handful of counts. The chain couples TRBV28 to TRBJ1-5; a possible D gene is TRBD1 (5 bases). Germline V gene sequence: CDR1 MDHEN, CDR2 SYDVKM. V was pared by 1 base and J by 13 bases, with 20 bases between. This CDR3 comprises 15 residues. Written as DNA, the CDR3 is TGTGCCAGCAGTTTATACACCAGAGGGACCCAGCATCAGCATTTT. This codes for CASSLYTRGTQHQHF.

Worth noting for this clonotype: This could be a read error, since a much larger clone is one nucleotide away. CDR3 protein: CASSLRNTDMQYF. CDR3 nucleotide sequence: TGTGCCAGCAGCTTAAGGAACACAGATATGCAGTATTTT. This chain connects TRBV7-3 to TRBJ2-3; no clear D. Germline CDR1 reads SGHTA; CDR2 reads FQGTGA. The CDR3 sequence is 13 residues long.

This clonotype was counted ten times or more. The CDR3 nucleotides are TGTGCCAGCAGCCTTACACAGGGGACAGATACGCAGTATTTT. This codes for CASSLTQGTDTQYF. The chain couples TRBV5-8 to TRBJ2-3; 7 nucleotides agree with TRBD1. The germline V gene has CDR1 SGHTS and CDR2 YDEGEE. J lost 3 bases, V lost 4 bases, and 5 bases had no gene match. The CDR3 runs 14 residues.

This rearrangement joins TRBV19 to TRBJ2-1; D is unclear. Germline CDR1 reads LNHDA; CDR2 reads SQIVND (reference sequence). CDR3 length: 14 residues. The germline V and J ends were trimmed by 5 bases and 4 bases, with 12 bases remaining between them. CDR3 sequence: CASSPLGKYNEQFF. The CDR3 coding sequence is TGTGCCAGTAGTCCCTTGGGGAAATACAATGAGCAGTTCTTC.

The V gene is TRBV27, the J gene TRBJ2-1; D is perhaps TRBD1 (6 bases). Between the trimmed V and J ends, which lost 6 bases and 4 bases, there was a span of 16 bases. Germline V gene lookup returns CDR1 MNHEY and CDR2 SMNVEV (reference sequence). This CDR3 has 15 amino acids. The CDR3 here is CASRAQGRNYNEQFF. The CDR3 bases are TGTGCCAGCAGGGCACAGGGTCGGAATTACAATGAGCAGTTCTTC.

As to this clonotype: The junction differs from germline at one of its ends, possibly a read error. CDR3 sequence reads: CSARGGGTDTKAFF. CDR3 nucleotides: TGCAGTGCTAGAGGAGGGGGAACGGACACTAAAGCTTTCTTT. V gene TRBV20-1 combines with J gene TRBJ1-1; D possibly corresponds to TRBD1 (6 bases). The length of the CDR3 is 14 residues. Germline values: CDR1 DFQATT, CDR2 SNEGSKA (reference sequence).

This clonotype was seen at least ten times. The chain couples TRBV7-9 to TRBJ2-1, with D perhaps TRBD1 or TRBD2 (5 bases each). V lost 5 bases, J lost 6 bases, and 14 bases lay in between. Germline-derived CDR1 and CDR2 are SEHNR and FQNEAQ (reference sequence). This CDR3 is 14 amino acids long. The CDR3 is CASSRDLPGNEQFF. CDR3 coding DNA: TGTGCCAGCAGCCGGGACCTACCGGGCAATGAGCAGTTCTTC.

The V call is TRBV6-5, the J call TRBJ2-1; 11 nucleotides line up with TRBD2. The CDR3 sequence is 15 residues long. CDR1 MNHEY and CDR2 SVGAGI come from the germline V gene. The CDR3 DNA is TGTGCTATCAGTTACGGCACTAGCGGGAGAAATGAGCAGTTCTTC. It specifies CAISYGTSGRNEQFF.

This clonotype was counted at least ten times. The chain links TRBV18 to TRBJ1-2, with D unresolved. The CDR3 runs 17 residues. Trimming left V 3 bases short and J 0 bases short, with 17 bases between. Looked up from germline, CDR1 is KGHSH and CDR2 is LQKENI. CDR3 sequence: CASSPLAEGRANYGYTF. The CDR3 DNA reads TGTGCCAGCTCACCCCTCGCGGAGGGAAGAGCTAACTATGGCTACACCTTC.